Presented here are 20 T cell receptor beta chains from one specimen sequenced in a study of shared T cell receptors in the human thymus. Assay used: immunoSEQ multiplex PCR; TCRdb lists only in-frame clones, some missing. The table lists approximately 580,000 clones, about 80% of them singletons. The same specimen was also included in a second study, on human thymus T cells.

Sample: thymocytes. These receptors were obtained from a boy under three years old with a congenital heart defect.

This chain links TRBV4-1 with TRBJ2-3, with D possibly being TRBD1 (5 bases). Germline V lookup: CDR1 MGHRA, CDR2 YSYEKL. The germline V and J ends were trimmed by 2 bases and 0 bases, with 6 bases remaining between them. The CDR3 contains 14 residues. CDR3 protein: CASSQKGSTDTQYF. The CDR3 DNA sequence: TGCGCCAGCAGCCAAAAGGGGAGCACAGATACGCAGTATTTT.

The V and J genes are TRBV29-1 and TRBJ2-7, with TRBD2 matching 10 bases. Germline trimming cut 7 bases from V and 4 bases from J; bases unmatched to any gene: 10. CDR3 length equals 14 residues. Germline V gene data show CDR1 as SQVTM and CDR2 as ANQGSEA. Here the CDR3 DNA reads TGCAGCGCCTCCCCAGCGGGAGGGCTGTACGAGCAGTACTTC. This translates into CSASPAGGLYEQYF.

The chain carries TRBV29-1 and TRBJ2-1, with TRBD2 matching over 13 bases. Germline CDR1 reads SQVTM; CDR2 reads ANQGSEA. With V trimmed by 7 bases and J by 5 bases, 14 bases remained unmatched. The CDR3 loop spans 17 amino acids. The CDR3 is CSALQPGLAGPHNEQFF. CDR3 DNA: TGCAGCGCCCTTCAACCGGGACTAGCGGGACCGCACAATGAGCAGTTCTTC.

This clone was detected a few times. The chain links TRBV6-1 to TRBJ2-2; D is undetermined. The CDR3 runs 12 residues. V was trimmed by 8 bases and J by 3 bases, leaving 7 bases between them. Germline V lookup: CDR1 MNHNS, CDR2 SASEGT. CDR3 protein: CASGAYTGELFF. The CDR3 region has the DNA TGTGCCAGCGGAGCATACACCGGGGAGCTGTTTTTT.

The genes are TRBV30 and TRBJ2-5, with TRBD2 matching 8 bases. CDR1 GTSNPN and CDR2 SVGIG come from the germline V gene (reference sequence). This CDR3 contains 14 residues. The V gene end was trimmed by 4 bases and the J gene end by 5 bases; junction bases not matched to a gene: 9. The CDR3 DNA reads as TGTGCCTGGACCTTTAGCGGGGCACGGGAGACCCAGTACTTC. This encodes CAWTFSGARETQYF.

This clone showed up just a few times. The chain employs TRBV28 and TRBJ2-5; a weak D match, TRBD1 (6 bases). The V gene's germline CDR1 is MDHEN and CDR2 SYDVKM. The CDR3 runs 14 residues. V lost 1 base to trimming and J lost 3 bases, with 9 bases between them. The CDR3 sequence: CASSLSAGEETQYF. The DNA for the CDR3 is TGTGCCAGCAGTTTATCGGCAGGGGAAGAGACCCAGTACTTC.

The chain couples TRBV4-2 to TRBJ2-1; 10 bases match TRBD2. CDR1 and CDR2 from the germline V gene are LGHNA and YNFKEQ. V lost 5 bases to trimming and J lost 7 bases; unmatched junction nucleotides: 17. There are 18 residues in the CDR3. The CDR3 here is CASSSRLASGRMGNEQFF. The CDR3 DNA reads TGTGCCAGCAGCTCCCGACTCGCTAGCGGGAGAATGGGAAATGAGCAGTTCTTC.

This clone was observed a few times. The genes are TRBV4-1 and TRBJ1-1; D is possibly TRBD1 (6 bases). This CDR3 is built from 16 residues. CDR1 is MGHRA and CDR2 is YSYEKL in the germline V gene. Trimming removed 1 base from V and 3 bases from J, with 15 bases in between. CDR3 coding DNA: TGCGCCAGCAGCCAAGCGGGGGGGGCATCGGACACTGAAGCTTTCTTT. It translates to CASSQAGGASDTEAFF.

This clone has a handful of counts. The gene calls are TRBV5-1 and TRBJ2-3; 8 nucleotides match TRBD2. CDR3 size: 16 residues. Germline trimming cut 4 bases from V and 6 bases from J; bases unmatched to any gene: 13. In germline, CDR1 is SGHRS, CDR2 YFSETQ. The DNA for the CDR3 is TGCGCCAGCAGCGAAAAGGGACTAGAGTTCTTTGATACGCAGTATTTT. It yields the protein CASSEKGLEFFDTQYF.

The gene calls are TRBV6-5 and TRBJ2-2, with 9 bases lining up with TRBD1. V lost 6 bases to trimming and J lost 3 bases; unmatched junction nucleotides: 2. There are 14 residues in the CDR3. Germline CDR1 MNHEY, CDR2 SVGAGI. The chain's CDR3 is CASRRQGDTGELFF. The CDR3 nucleotides are TGTGCCAGCAGACGACAGGGGGACACCGGGGAGCTGTTTTTT.

The chain is built from TRBV9 and TRBJ1-1; maybe TRBD1 (6 bases). The CDR3 runs 15 residues. V lost 6 bases and J 11 bases, leaving 26 bases between the germline ends. Germline V gene data show CDR1 as SGDLS and CDR2 as YYNGEE. DNA of the CDR3: TGTGCCAGCACCCCAGGGGTCGGGGATGGCCGTGAGGCTTTCTTT. Its protein product is CASTPGVGDGREAFF.

This clone is a singleton in its sample. The chain couples TRBV29-1 to TRBJ2-1; D might be TRBD1 (5 bases). The CDR3 consists of 14 residues. Germline CDR1 is SQVTM and CDR2 is ANQGSEA. Deletions cut 4 bases from V and 4 bases from J, with 14 bases between. The CDR3 region has the DNA TGCAGCGTTGCCCCGAGACAGCTTTACAATGAGCAGTTCTTC. Translating it yields CSVAPRQLYNEQFF.

The CDR3 protein is CASSVFRSGANVLTF. DNA for the CDR3: TGTGCCAGCAGCGTATTCCGCTCTGGGGCCAACGTCCTGACTTTC. This chain connects TRBV9 to TRBJ2-6; no firm D call. V was clipped by 1 base and J by 0 bases, with 5 bases between them. Germline lookup yields CDR1 SGDLS and CDR2 YYNGEE. The CDR3 is made up of 15 amino acids.

This chain joins TRBV25-1 and TRBJ1-5, with D tentatively TRBD1 (5 bases). Germline values: CDR1 MGHDK, CDR2 SYGVNS. The CDR3 is 14 amino acids. With 4 bases removed from V and 5 bases from J, the gap between germline ends came to 12 bases. CDR3 nucleotide sequence: TGTGCCAGCAGTGCTCAGGGTTTGGATCAGCCCCAGCATTTT. It encodes CASSAQGLDQPQHF.

The chain carries TRBV30 and TRBJ2-7; 13 bases are shared with TRBD2. Germline values: CDR1 GTSNPN, CDR2 SVGIG (reference sequence). The trim removed 0 bases at V and 5 bases at J, leaving 4 bases unmatched. The CDR3 is 15 residues long. CDR3 bases: TGTGCCTGGAGTGTACGGACTAGCGGGAGCCACGAGCAGTACTTC. This gives the protein CAWSVRTSGSHEQYF.

The genes are TRBV7-9 and TRBJ1-2, with 9 positions matching TRBD1. Per germline, CDR1 SEHNR and CDR2 FQNEAQ (reference sequence). The V gene end was trimmed by 2 bases and the J gene end by 7 bases; junction bases not matched to a gene: 14. This CDR3 region has 17 residues. As DNA, the CDR3 is TGTGCCAGCAGCTTAAGCCCCCGGGACAGGGAAGGGGGTGGCTACACCTTC. This codes for CASSLSPRDREGGGYTF.

V usage is TRBV28 and J usage is TRBJ1-5; D is perhaps TRBD1 (6 bases). V was clipped by 2 bases and J by 4 bases, with 6 bases between them. The length of the CDR3 is 13 residues. Germline values: CDR1 MDHEN, CDR2 SYDVKM. The CDR3 reads CASSLTGNQPQHF. The CDR3 bases are TGTGCCAGCAGTTTAACAGGGAATCAGCCCCAGCATTTT.

This clone has just a few counts. This chain uses TRBV4-3 with TRBJ1-2, with D tentatively TRBD1 (5 bases). V lost 4 bases and J 5 bases, leaving 20 bases between the germline ends. CDR1 and CDR2 from the germline V gene are LGHNA and YSLEER. This CDR3 region has 16 residues. The CDR3 is CASSRNTGDRLYGYTF. The CDR3 coding sequence is TGCGCCAGCAGCCGCAATACGGGGGACCGGCTATATGGCTACACCTTC.

The chain employs TRBV10-1 and TRBJ1-2; 7 bases are a match to TRBD1. V lost 0 bases and J lost 2; bases outside the gene matches: 9. This CDR3 spans 17 amino acids. CDR1 WNHNN and CDR2 SYGVQD come from the germline V gene (reference sequence). The chain's CDR3 is CASSESTRDSQNYGYTF. The CDR3 nucleotides read TGCGCCAGCAGTGAGTCGACCCGGGACAGCCAAAACTATGGCTACACCTTC.

The chain carries TRBV7-8 and TRBJ2-5, with a possible D match to TRBD2 (6 bases). The V gene lost 4 bases and the J gene lost 3 bases, with 15 bases spanning the gap. Germline values: CDR1 SGHVS, CDR2 FQNEAQ. CDR3 size: 15 residues. In DNA form, the CDR3 reads TGTGCCAGCAGCTCGGACGGGAGCCCTAAAGAGACCCAGTACTTC. Amino acid sequence: CASSSDGSPKETQYF.